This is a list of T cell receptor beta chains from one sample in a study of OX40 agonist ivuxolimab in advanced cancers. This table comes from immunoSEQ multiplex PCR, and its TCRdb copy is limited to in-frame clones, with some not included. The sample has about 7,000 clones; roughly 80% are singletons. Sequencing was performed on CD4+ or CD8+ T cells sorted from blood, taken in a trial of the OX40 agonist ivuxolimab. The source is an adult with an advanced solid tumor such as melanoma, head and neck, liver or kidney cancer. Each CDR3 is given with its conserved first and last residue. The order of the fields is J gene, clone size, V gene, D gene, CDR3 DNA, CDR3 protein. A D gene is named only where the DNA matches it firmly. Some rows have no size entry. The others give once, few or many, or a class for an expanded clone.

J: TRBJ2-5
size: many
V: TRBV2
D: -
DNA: TGTGCCAGCAGTGAGCCTGGACAGAGCCAAGAGACCCAGTACTTC
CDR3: CASSEPGQSQETQYF

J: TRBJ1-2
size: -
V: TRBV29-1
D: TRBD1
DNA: TGCAGCGTTGTTGAGGGGGCGAAAGGCTACACCTTC
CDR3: CSVVEGAKGYTF

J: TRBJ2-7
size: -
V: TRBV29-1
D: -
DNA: TGCAGCGTTAGGACAGTCAGCTCCTACGAGCAGTACTTC
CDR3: CSVRTVSSYEQYF

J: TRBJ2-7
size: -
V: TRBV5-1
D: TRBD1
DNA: TGCGCCAGCAGCTTGTCGGGACAGGGTTCCGAGCAGTACTTC
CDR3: CASSLSGQGSEQYF

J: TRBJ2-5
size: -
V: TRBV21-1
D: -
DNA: TGTGCCAGCAGCAAACCGACCAAACAGGACGGGGAGACCCAGTACTTC
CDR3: CASSKPTKQDGETQYF

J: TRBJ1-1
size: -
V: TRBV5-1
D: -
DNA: TGCGCCAGCAGCTTGAATGGCAAAAACACTGAAGCTTTCTTT
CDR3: CASSLNGKNTEAFF

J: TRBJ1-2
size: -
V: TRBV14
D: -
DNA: TGTGCCAGCAGTGTCGGGAGGTCCGGACTTAACTATGGCTACACCTTC
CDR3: CASSVGRSGLNYGYTF

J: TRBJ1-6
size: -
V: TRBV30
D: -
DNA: TGTGCCTGGAGCCTCGGACGGACTAGCTCCTATAATTCACCCCTCCACTTT
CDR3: CAWSLGRTSSYNSPLHF

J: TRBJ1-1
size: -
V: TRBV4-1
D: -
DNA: TGCGCCAGCAGCCAATGGGGGGGCGCGAACACTGAAGCTTTCTTT
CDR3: CASSQWGGANTEAFF

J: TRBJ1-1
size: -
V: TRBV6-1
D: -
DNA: TGTGCCAGCAGTGCTTCGGCAGTCCTTGAAGCTTTCTTT
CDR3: CASSASAVLEAFF

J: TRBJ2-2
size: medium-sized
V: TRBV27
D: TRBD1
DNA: TGTGCCAGCAGTACAGGGGACACCGGGGAGCTGTTTTTT
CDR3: CASSTGDTGELFF

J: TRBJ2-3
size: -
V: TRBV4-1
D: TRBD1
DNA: TGCGCCAGCAGCCAAGGACAGGGGGAGATGGATACGCAGTATTTT
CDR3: CASSQGQGEMDTQYF

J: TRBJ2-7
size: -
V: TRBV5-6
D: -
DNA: TGTGCCAGCAGCTTACCCGGGTACGAGCAGTACTTC
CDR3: CASSLPGYEQYF

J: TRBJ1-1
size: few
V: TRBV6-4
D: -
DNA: TGTGCCAGCAGCGGATCAGGGCCTGAAGCTTTCTTT
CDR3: CASSGSGPEAFF

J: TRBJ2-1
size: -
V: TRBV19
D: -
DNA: TGTGCCAGTAGCTTGTACAATGAGCAGTTCTTC
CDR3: CASSLYNEQFF

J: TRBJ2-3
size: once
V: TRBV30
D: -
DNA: TGTGCCTGGATCCCGCTGGGAGCCCGACAGCCTCCGTACACAGATACGCAGTATTTT
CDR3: CAWIPLGARQPPYTDTQYF

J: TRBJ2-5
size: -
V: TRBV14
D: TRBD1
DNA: TGTGCCAGCAGCCAAGAGTCGACAGGGGGCAGGGAGACCCAGTACTTC
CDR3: CASSQESTGGRETQYF

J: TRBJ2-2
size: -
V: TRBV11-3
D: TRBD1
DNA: TGTGCCAGCAGCTCCCGGGACAGGGCCCCCGGGGAGCTGTTTTTT
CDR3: CASSSRDRAPGELFF

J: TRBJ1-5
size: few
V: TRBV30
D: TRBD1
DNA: TGTGCCTGTCGGGACAGGGGGAGCAATCAGCCCCAGCATTTT
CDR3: CACRDRGSNQPQHF

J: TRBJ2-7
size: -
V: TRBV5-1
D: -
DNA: TGCGCCAGCAGCTTGGAACAGGAGACTTACGAGCAGTACTTC
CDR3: CASSLEQETYEQYF

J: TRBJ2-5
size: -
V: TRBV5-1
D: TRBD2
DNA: TGCGCCAGCAGCGCCAGCGGGGGGGAGGGAGAGACCCAGTACTTC
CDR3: CASSASGGEGETQYF

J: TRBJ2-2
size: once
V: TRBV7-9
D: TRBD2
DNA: TGTGCCAGCAGAACTAGCGGGGGTAACACCGGGGAGCTGTTTTTT
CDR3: CASRTSGGNTGELFF

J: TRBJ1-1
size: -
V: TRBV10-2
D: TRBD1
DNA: TGCGCCAGCAGTGAATTGGGACAGGGGTTGACTGAAGCTTTCTTT
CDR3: CASSELGQGLTEAFF